This T cell receptor (beta chain) was captured in a study of CD8 T cells in Susac syndrome. With 7 bases removed from V and 3 bases from J, the gap between germline ends came to 11 bases. There are 13 residues in the CDR3. The germline CDR1 and CDR2 sequences are MNHEY and SVGAGI. Study findings and constraints: Individuals included in the TCR sequencing and HLA analysis were acknowledged by the study to be relatively few in number.

An amount of RNA that ranged from roughly 0.5 to 1 ug was reverse transcribed with random hexamers. Amplification of TCR beta CDR3 spanned 54 Vbeta and 13 Jbeta via immunoSEQ multiplex PCR. TCRdb reanalysed the immunoSEQ multiplex PCR reads using MiXCR and keeps one entry per CDR3 protein. Here the sample spans fewer than 150,000 distinct CDR3 sequences, about 90% being singletons. Note on this clonotype: Its antigen is unidentified.

The receptor was isolated from a human donor with multiple sclerosis. The sequenced material came from CD8+ T cells from PBMCs. The chain uses TRBV6-5 and TRBJ2-3, with D possibly being TRBD1 (5 bases). This CDR3 reads CASTRVETDTQYF. The CDR3 nucleotides are TGTGCCAGCACCAGGGTGGAGACAGATACGCAGTATTTT.